Listed below are T cell receptor beta chains from one sample, sequenced in a study of glioma-infiltrating T cells. One entry per CDR3 protein, called by TCRdb with MiXCR from the multiplex PCR reads. The sample records under 200,000 distinct CDR3 sequences, around 42% being singletons. Sequenced material: glioma tissue, nonneoplastic brain tissue, or PBMCs (not recorded which). These receptors were obtained from a human donor with low-grade glioma or glioblastoma, undergoing nonglioma brain surgery, or in good health (not recorded which). Both conserved end residues are part of each CDR3. The D gene is left open where the match is weak. Clone size is given for some rows only: seen once, a few or many times, or a class if the clone is expanded.

j_call | d_call | clone_size | v_call | cdr3_aa | cdr3_nt
TRBJ2-7 | NA | NA | TRBV3-1 | CASSQAATGVDEQYF | TGTGCCAGCAGCCAAGCGGCGACAGGAGTGGACGAGCAGTACTTC
TRBJ1-4 | NA | many | TRBV6-1 | CASTDPGLPNEKLFF | TGTGCCAGCACTGACCCGGGACTCCCGAATGAAAAACTGTTTTTT
TRBJ2-3 | NA | many | TRBV20-1 | CSAPISDTQYF | TGCAGTGCTCCCATCTCAGATACGCAGTATTTT
TRBJ1-5 | NA | NA | TRBV19 | CASSIAPGPGQPQHF | TGTGCCAGTAGTATAGCCCCCGGACCGGGGCAGCCCCAGCATTTT
TRBJ2-1 | NA | NA | TRBV30 | CAWTLYNEQFF | TGTGCCTGGACACTCTACAATGAGCAGTTCTTC
TRBJ2-1 | NA | once | TRBV6-5 | CASIFGARRGNEQFF | TGTGCCAGCATTTTCGGGGCTCGGCGTGGCAATGAGCAGTTCTTC
TRBJ2-7 | NA | few | TRBV20-1 | CSARDEVNRGNIYFSYEQYF | TGCAGTGCTAGAGATGAAGTTAATAGGGGAAATATATATTTTTCATACGAGCAGTACTTC
TRBJ1-2 | NA | many | TRBV27 | CASSLSRERGYTF | TGTGCCAGCAGTTTATCCAGGGAAAGAGGCTACACCTTC
TRBJ2-2 | NA | few | TRBV5-4 | CASSREVSTGELFF | TGTGCCAGCAGCCGTGAAGTGTCTACCGGGGAGCTGTTTTTT
TRBJ2-7 | NA | few | TRBV19 | CASSIDPGEFSYEQYF | TGTGCCAGTAGTATAGATCCGGGGGAATTCTCCTACGAGCAGTACTTC
TRBJ2-5 | TRBD1 | few | TRBV29-1 | CSADRDEQETQYF | TGCAGCGCGGACAGGGACGAGCAAGAGACCCAGTACTTC
TRBJ1-1 | NA | NA | TRBV11-2 | CASSLRTANTEAFF | TGTGCCAGCAGCTTGCGGACAGCGAACACTGAAGCTTTCTTT
TRBJ1-1 | NA | many | TRBV28 | CASSPRALRAEAFF | TGTGCCAGCAGTCCCCGGGCCCTGCGGGCTGAAGCTTTCTTT
TRBJ2-7 | NA | NA | TRBV28 | CASSLRVSYNEQYF | TGTGCCAGCAGTTTGAGGGTCTCCTACAACGAGCAGTACTTC
TRBJ1-4 | NA | many | TRBV6-1 | CASSQGLSNEKLFF | TGTGCCAGCAGCCAGGGACTCTCTAATGAAAAACTGTTTTTT
TRBJ1-2 | NA | NA | TRBV28 | CASSLQGNGHTF | TGTGCCAGCAGTTTACAGGGCAATGGCCACACCTTC
TRBJ2-7 | NA | NA | TRBV7-2 | CASISVPEQYF | TGTGCCAGCATCTCGGTCCCCGAGCAGTACTTC
TRBJ2-7 | NA | many | TRBV7-2 | CASSPGGQRTYEQYF | TGTGCCAGCAGCCCGGGAGGACAGAGAACCTACGAGCAGTACTTC
TRBJ1-2 | TRBD1 | many | TRBV20-1 | CSGEYRTGSYGYTF | TGCAGTGGGGAGTACCGGACAGGAAGTTATGGCTACACCTTC
TRBJ2-1 | NA | many | TRBV6-1 | CATLVGGIYNEQFF | TGTGCCACCCTCGTCGGCGGGATCTACAATGAGCAGTTCTTC
TRBJ2-3 | NA | NA | TRBV4-1 | CASSRGSGGLDTQYF | TGCGCCAGCAGCCGCGGATCCGGGGGACTAGATACGCAGTATTTT
TRBJ1-6 | NA | many | TRBV7-9 | CASSLEGRDSPLHF | TGTGCCAGCAGCTTAGAGGGCAGGGATTCACCCCTCCACTTT
TRBJ1-1 | NA | few | TRBV12-3/TRBV12-4 | CASSLSGSSEAFF | TGTGCCAGCAGTTTGAGTGGGAGCTCTGAAGCTTTCTTT
TRBJ2-1 | TRBD1 | many | TRBV2 | CASRDRDYNEQFF | TGTGCCAGCCGGGACAGGGACTACAATGAGCAGTTCTTC
TRBJ2-6 | NA | few | TRBV7-2 | CASSPAGANVLTF | TGTGCCAGCAGCCCGGCTGGGGCCAACGTCCTGACTTTC
TRBJ2-2 | NA | many | TRBV20-1 | CSASLGPGELFF | TGCAGTGCTAGCCTGGGGCCCGGGGAGCTGTTTTTT
TRBJ1-5 | NA | many | TRBV5-1 | CASSLEGRGNQPQHF | TGCGCCAGCAGCTTGGAGGGCAGGGGAAATCAGCCCCAGCATTTT
TRBJ1-6 | TRBD1 | NA | TRBV7-3 | CASILNRGESPLHF | TGTGCCAGCATCTTGAACAGGGGAGAATCACCCCTCCACTTT
TRBJ2-3 | NA | few | TRBV12-3/TRBV12-4 | CASTLAPDTQYF | TGTGCCAGCACTCTAGCTCCAGATACGCAGTATTTT
TRBJ1-6 | NA | many | TRBV19 | CASSIDRADNSPLHF | TGTGCCAGTAGTATAGATCGTGCGGATAATTCACCCCTCCACTTT
TRBJ2-3 | NA | few | TRBV3-1 | CASSQDDEEYF | TGTGCCAGCAGCCAAGATGACGAGGAGTATTTT
TRBJ2-5 | TRBD2 | many | TRBV6-1 | CASSAGLAGEGETQYF | TGTGCCAGCAGCGCGGGACTAGCGGGAGAAGGAGAGACCCAGTACTTC
TRBJ2-3 | TRBD2 | many | TRBV20-1 | CSALFGAGGSDTQYF | TGCAGTGCTCTTTTTGGGGCGGGAGGGAGCGATACGCAGTATTTT
TRBJ2-1 | NA | many | TRBV28 | CASSSDRNYNEQFF | TGTGCCAGCAGTTCGGACAGAAACTACAATGAGCAGTTCTTC
TRBJ2-3 | NA | once | TRBV29-1 | CSVDTGTASTHTQYF | TGCAGCGTAGATACCGGGACGGCTAGCACACATACGCAGTATTTT
TRBJ1-1 | NA | many | TRBV7-2 | CASSFRGGTEAFF | TGTGCCAGCAGCTTTAGGGGGGGGACTGAAGCTTTCTTT
TRBJ1-1 | TRBD1 | few | TRBV12-3/TRBV12-4 | CASSPRQGAEAFF | TGTGCCAGCAGCCCCCGACAGGGGGCTGAAGCTTTCTTT
TRBJ1-2 | NA | many | TRBV27 | CASSLSGHYGYTF | TGTGCCAGCAGTTTATCGGGGCACTATGGCTACACCTTC
TRBJ1-1 | NA | NA | TRBV27 | CASNLSGTGVNTEAFF | TGTGCCAGCAATTTATCAGGGACGGGAGTGAACACTGAAGCTTTCTTT
TRBJ1-6 | TRBD1 | many | TRBV27 | CASRRQGSYNSPLHF | TGTGCCAGCCGACGACAGGGCTCCTATAATTCACCCCTCCACTTT
TRBJ2-4 | NA | NA | TRBV7-9 | CASSLFGAKNIQYF | TGTGCCAGCAGCCTCTTCGGTGCCAAAAACATTCAGTACTTC
TRBJ2-3 | NA | many | TRBV18 | CASSPLGVGTDTQYF | TGTGCCAGCTCCCCTCTTGGCGTGGGCACAGATACGCAGTATTTT
TRBJ2-7 | NA | medium-sized | TRBV6-1 | CASSAPAVYEQYF | TGTGCCAGCAGTGCTCCCGCTGTGTACGAGCAGTACTTC
TRBJ2-7 | NA | NA | TRBV5-1 | CASSLDQYEQYF | TGCGCCAGCAGCTTGGACCAGTACGAGCAGTACTTC
TRBJ2-3 | TRBD2 | NA | TRBV20-1 | CSARGTSGFTYTQYF | TGCAGTGCTAGAGGGACTAGCGGATTCACATATACGCAGTATTTT